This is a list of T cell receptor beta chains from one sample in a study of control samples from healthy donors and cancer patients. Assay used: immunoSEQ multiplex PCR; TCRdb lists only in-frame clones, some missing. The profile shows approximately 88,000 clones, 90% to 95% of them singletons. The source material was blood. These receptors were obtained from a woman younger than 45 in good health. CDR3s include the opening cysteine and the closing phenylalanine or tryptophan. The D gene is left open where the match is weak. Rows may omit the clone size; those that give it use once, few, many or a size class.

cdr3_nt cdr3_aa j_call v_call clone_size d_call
TGTGCCAGCAGTTACTCTCTTGATATTAACTATGGCTACACCTTC CASSYSLDINYGYTF TRBJ1-2 TRBV6-5 - -
TGTGCCAGCAGCCAAGATCTAGCGGGTTCCTACAATGAGCAGTTCTTC CASSQDLAGSYNEQFF TRBJ2-1 TRBV4-2 - TRBD2
TGTGCAAGTCGGCCCGGGGGCCTCCAAGAGACCCAGTACTTC CASRPGGLQETQYF TRBJ2-5 TRBV12-2 - -
TGTGCCAGCAGCTGGACGTTGAATGAAAAACTGTTTTTT CASSWTLNEKLFF TRBJ1-4 TRBV5-4 - -
TGTGCCAGCAGCAGAAGGCTTTTGACAGGGGGCGATGGCTACACCTTC CASSRRLLTGGDGYTF TRBJ1-2 TRBV7-9 - TRBD1
TGCAGCGTTGAAGGAAGGACAGGGGTCGATACGCAGTATTTT CSVEGRTGVDTQYF TRBJ2-3 TRBV29-1 - TRBD1
TGTGCCTGGAGTTTTAGCGGGTCGGATGAGCAGTTCTTC CAWSFSGSDEQFF TRBJ2-1 TRBV30 - TRBD2
TGTGCCTCAGACCCAGGGGCGTACTATGGCTACACCTTC CASDPGAYYGYTF TRBJ1-2 TRBV28 - -
TGTGCCAGCAGACCGGGACAGGGTACGATCCTGATCCAGACGAATAACTATGGCTACACCTTC CASRPGQGTILIQTNNYGYTF TRBJ1-2 TRBV28 once TRBD1
TGTGCCTGGAGTGTAGAGCGTACAGGCCTCGGGGAAAAACTGTTTTTT CAWSVERTGLGEKLFF TRBJ1-4 TRBV30 - -
TGCAGCGTTGGAGGGGAGGGGCAGCTTAACTATGGCTACACCTTC CSVGGEGQLNYGYTF TRBJ1-2 TRBV29-1 - -
TGCGCCAGCAGTGAGTCTTCCGGGACAGGGCGATTTTCTTACGGTACGCAGTATTTT CASSESSGTGRFSYGTQYF TRBJ2-3 TRBV10-1 - TRBD1
TGCGCCAGCGCACAGACACATGGCGTTGAGCAGTTCTTC CASAQTHGVEQFF TRBJ2-1 TRBV5-1 once -
TGTGCCTGCAGGGGGTTGGGGCAGGAAATTAATGGCTACACCTTC CACRGLGQEINGYTF TRBJ1-2 TRBV30 - TRBD1
TGTGCCAGCAGTGTAAGCGTTAACTATGGCTACACCTTC CASSVSVNYGYTF TRBJ1-2 TRBV25-1 - -
TGCGCCAGCAGGTCCCAAATCAATGAGCAGTTCTTC CASRSQINEQFF TRBJ2-1 TRBV5-1 - -
TGTGCCAGCAGCTTGGGGGGAATACTAGCTGGCACAGATACGCAGTATTTT CASSLGGILAGTDTQYF TRBJ2-3 TRBV5-5 - -